This TCR beta chain was profiled in a study of T cells in Graves' hyperthyroidism and ophthalmopathy (dated 2019 in TCRdb). For context, the study as a whole: Peripheral blood samples were taken at the time of initial diagnosis, prior to any treatment. TCR V-J signatures able to tell the groups apart were searched for in a discovery cohort of approximately 95 patients, of whom 40 to 45 had Graves' ophthalmopathy and 55 to 65 had stable Graves' hyperthyroidism. Prospective prediction of ophthalmopathy was tested in an independent validation cohort consisting of about 19 hyperthyroidism patients and around 16 patients who later progressed to ophthalmopathy. The 90 or so discovery patients were randomly split 7:3 into training and test sets. In addition, the study compared T-cell repertoires in thyroid tissue and in blood from six Graves' hyperthyroidism patients. Once sampling was done, hyperthyroidism patients were given methimazole at a starting dose of 30 mg daily, whereas ophthalmopathy patients were given high-dose intravenous methylprednisolone. The paper describes TCR Vbeta CDR3 sequencing of more than 120 peripheral blood samples, made up of roughly 40 ophthalmopathy patients, 70 to 75 hyperthyroidism patients and about 17 progressor patients.

What the research found in general, with its limitations: Sample size was not statistically predetermined, and investigators were not blinded to group allocation. Blood samples also contained most of the expanded thyroid clonotypes (frequency above 0.001), which suggests that blood repertoires may reflect thyroid immune responses. Ophthalmopathy was separated from stable hyperthyroidism by a 13 V-J signature model, with approximately 90% sensitivity and around 81% specificity obtained in cross-validation and 80%/75% obtained in testing. In validation, the model predicted progression to ophthalmopathy with roughly 66% sensitivity and about 73% specificity, a median of 6.5 months before onset.

Ophthalmopathy patients had moderately to severely active disease, with a Clinical Activity Score of 3 or more, a NOSPECS grade of 4 or more, and a disease duration of less than 3 months. The study excluded patients with uncontrolled infections, other autoimmune diseases, pregnancy or lactation. Diagnoses were based on clinical symptoms, serum thyroxine and TRAb, thyroid ultrasound and orbital computed tomography. PBMCs were isolated from 10 ml of fresh peripheral blood by Ficoll-Paque density gradient centrifugation. Total RNA was extracted using Trizol reagent, and RNA quality was assessed on an Agilent 2100 Bioanalyzer. The CDR3 runs 16 residues from the cysteine to the phenylalanine. Solely the CDR3 DNA is kept, with 48 bases framed from the first base. Trimming takes 3 bases from V and 1 base from J, and the germline ends sit 15 bases apart. From the germline V gene, CDR1 is SGHVS and CDR2 is FQNEAQ.

Regarding this clonotype: The clone's antigen remains unknown. Base qualities were left out, and no much larger clone turns up one base away.

Amplification of TCR beta CDR3 regions was carried out from RNA transcripts. For the first round of RT-PCR on the TCR CDR3, the HTBI primer set was used together with the Qiagen OneStep RT-PCR kit. Libraries were constructed in a second round of multiplex PCR, after which size selection and purification were carried out. The libraries were sequenced on an Illumina HiSeq2000 using paired-end 100 bp reads. Concerning the study's data processing: SOAPnuke was used to process the raw data, removing reads that contained adapters or uncalled bases, had a mean Phred below 15, or lacked an exact match to the constant primer or identifier. COPE v1.2.5 was used to merge the high-quality paired reads, and each unique nucleotide sequence was defined as a clonotype. Clonotypes were aligned to IMGT TRBV, TRBD and TRBJ reference segments using MiTCR v1.1. The analysis included only V-J combinations with a frequency above 0.0001, which together covered 98% to 99.2% of the repertoires. A TCS score was defined as the ratio between F50 (clonal expansion) and ExV (chaos), using BLOSUM62-based TCRdist between CDR3 peptides within each V-J. Welch's t-statistics and random forest reduced around 520 V-J features to roughly 13, which were used in a naive Bayes classifier (R e1071). TCRdb trimmed the raw reads at Q25, called clones with MiXCR and kept productive beta chains. Rows matching on CDR3 protein sequence are summarized as one entry with the most common DNA and genes. The V and J calls here are based on TCRdb, not the publication. The sample records approximately 410,000 distinct CDR3 sequences, about 15% of which are singletons. Under 15% of the sample lies in the top ten.

This sequence originates from a man aged 18 to 35 with Graves' ophthalmopathy. The chain employs TRBV7-8 and TRBJ2-5, with TRBD1 tentatively as D gene (6 bases match). Sequenced material: blood. The CDR3 reads CASSFLARTVQETQYF. The nucleotides are TGTGCCAGCAGCTTCCTGGCCCGGACAGTCCAAGAGACCCAGTACTTC.